This note documents a single T cell receptor (beta chain) sequence. The source of the sample is a study of blood T cell repertoires in COVID-19. From germline, CDR1 is MNHEY and CDR2 SVGAGI. V lost 11 bases and J 9 bases, leaving 20 bases between the germline ends. The CDR3 sequence is 13 residues long. The method was immunoSEQ multiplex PCR; TCRdb's version includes in-frame clones alone and lacks a portion of them. This sample has 190,000 or so clones, with around 84% found just once. The receptor was derived from a man aged 35-49 years with active or convalescent COVID-19. The material sequenced was peripheral blood. The chain has TRBV6-5 and TRBJ1-5, with D possibly being TRBD1 (5 bases). CDR3 sequence: CAAVPAPGGPQHF. CDR3 in DNA: TGTGCCGCCGTACCGGCCCCCGGGGGGCCCCAGCATTTT.